This TCR beta chain comes out of a study of control samples from healthy donors and cancer patients. V gave up 3 bases and J gave up 5 bases, with 8 bases separating them. The CDR3 runs 13 residues. Assay used: immunoSEQ multiplex PCR; TCRdb lists only in-frame clones, some missing. The sample carries 70,000 to 100,000 clones, about 90% recorded once. The sample was PBMCs. This chain uses TRBV12-3 or TRBV12-4 with TRBJ2-1; a possible D gene is TRBD1 (6 bases). This TCR came from a woman in her fifties or sixties with head and neck cancer. The DNA for the CDR3 is TGTGCCAGCAGTTTGGACAGAAACAATGAGCAGTTCTTC. This sequence encodes CASSLDRNNEQFF.